The rows below give T cell receptor beta chains drawn from one sample of a study of T cell responses to AZD1222 COVID-19 vaccine. The data were produced by immunoSEQ multiplex PCR, yet TCRdb's version contains in-frame clones alone and is incomplete. There are fewer than 120,000 clones in the sample; about nine tenths occur only once, and about 8.3% lies in the top ten. The material sequenced was peripheral blood, taken on day 0 of AZD1222 vaccination. Every receptor here comes from an adult in good health. Both conserved end residues are part of each CDR3. The order of the fields is V gene, D gene, clone size, J gene, CDR3 DNA, CDR3 protein. The D gene is left open where the match is weak. A row's size may be missing; if present it is once, few, many or a size class.

TRBV2	-	-	TRBJ1-1	TGTGCCAGCAGTGGCCAGCTGAACACTGAAGCTTTCTTT	CASSGQLNTEAFF
TRBV18	TRBD1	-	TRBJ1-1	TGTGCCAGCTCACCAGATCGCGGAGGGGGCGCGGATAGAGCTTTCTTT	CASSPDRGGGADRAFF
TRBV20-1	-	once	TRBJ1-5	TGCAGTGCTAGTCTCAGGGGAAGCAATCAGCCCCAGCATTTT	CSASLRGSNQPQHF
TRBV7-9	TRBD1	-	TRBJ1-2	TGTGCCAGCAGCTTAAAGGGGGCCCCTATGAGCTACACCTTC	CASSLKGAPMSYTF
TRBV9	-	-	TRBJ1-1	TGTGCCAGCAGCTCCAGCAGGGGTACTGAAGCTTTCTTT	CASSSSRGTEAFF
TRBV2	-	-	TRBJ1-2	TGTGCCAGCAGTGGAGAGTCTAACTATGGCTACACCTTC	CASSGESNYGYTF
TRBV6-6	TRBD2	-	TRBJ2-7	TGTGCCAGCAGGCCGACTAGCGGGACGTCCTACGAGCAGTACTTC	CASRPTSGTSYEQYF
TRBV11-2	-	-	TRBJ1-1	TGTGCCAGCAGCTCCAATACAGGGAACCCTGAAGCTTTCTTT	CASSSNTGNPEAFF
TRBV7-8	-	-	TRBJ1-6	TGTGCCAGCAGCCCGGCCTCTTCACCCCTCCACTTT	CASSPASSPLHF
TRBV6-5	-	once	TRBJ1-6	TGTGCCAGCAGTTACTCCGGGGGGCGGGGGTCACCCCTCCACTTT	CASSYSGGRGSPLHF
TRBV11-2	-	-	TRBJ1-1	TGTGCCAGCAGCTTAGGAGGGTATAGCACTGAAGCTTTCTTT	CASSLGGYSTEAFF
TRBV6-1	-	few	TRBJ2-7	TGTGCCAGCAGTGAAGTGGGCGGCTTTACGGAGCAGTACTTC	CASSEVGGFTEQYF
TRBV11-2	TRBD1	-	TRBJ1-1	TGTGCCAGCAGCCTACAGGGGACTTTAGCTTTCTTT	CASSLQGTLAFF
TRBV4-2	-	-	TRBJ1-5	TGTGCCAGCAGCCAAGATCCCGACGGCAGTGGAGGCAATCAGCCCCAGCATTTT	CASSQDPDGSGGNQPQHF
TRBV6-1	-	-	TRBJ1-4	TGTGCCAGCAGTGAACTCTATGATACAAATGAAAAACTGTTTTTT	CASSELYDTNEKLFF
TRBV11-3	TRBD1	-	TRBJ2-7	TGTGCCAGCAGCCCACGGACAGGGCGTACCTACGAGCAGTACTTC	CASSPRTGRTYEQYF
TRBV3-1/TRBV3-2	-	-	TRBJ1-1	TGTGCCAGCAGCCGGATCCTAACAGGGAGGGGCACTGAAGCTTTCTTT	CASSRILTGRGTEAFF
TRBV19	TRBD2	-	TRBJ2-1	TGTGCCAGTAGTATGGCTACTAGCGGGGGGTTGAATGAGCAGTTCTTC	CASSMATSGGLNEQFF
TRBV15	-	-	TRBJ1-4	TGTGCCACCAGCTCCCAAATGAGGACAAGGGGGGAAAAACTGTTTTTT	CATSSQMRTRGEKLFF
TRBV11-3	-	-	TRBJ2-7	TGTGCCAGCAGCTTCCGCTCGAGCTCCTACGAGCAGTACTTC	CASSFRSSSYEQYF
TRBV2	TRBD1	-	TRBJ1-6	TGTGCCAGCGACAGGGGACACAGCTCCTATAATTCACCCCTCCACTTT	CASDRGHSSYNSPLHF
TRBV3-1/TRBV3-2	TRBD1	-	TRBJ2-5	TGTGCCAGCAGCCTTCAAGCCAGGGGGCGAGGAGAGACCCAGTACTTC	CASSLQARGRGETQYF
TRBV10-3	-	once	TRBJ1-5	TGTGCCATCAGTGAGGCTAGGGGTTTTCAGCCCCAGCATTTT	CAISEARGFQPQHF
TRBV6-1	TRBD2	-	TRBJ2-2	TGTGCCAGCAGTGAAACCCCTACTAGCGGGGGGGCGCGGGAGCTGTTTTTT	CASSETPTSGGARELFF
TRBV28	-	-	TRBJ1-1	TGTGCCAGCAGCCCTTGGGGAGGGGAAGCTTTCTTT	CASSPWGGEAFF
TRBV18	-	-	TRBJ1-1	TGTGCCAGCTCACCACAGGAGGCCTTGAACACTGAAGCTTTCTTT	CASSPQEALNTEAFF
TRBV28	-	-	TRBJ1-5	TGTGCCAGCATGGGAGGGTATTATAGCAATCAGCCCCAGCATTTT	CASMGGYYSNQPQHF
TRBV5-6	TRBD1	-	TRBJ2-7	TGTGCCAGCAGCTTAACAGGGGTTACCTCCTACGAGCAGTACTTC	CASSLTGVTSYEQYF
TRBV7-7	-	-	TRBJ2-2	TGTGCCAGCAGCTTATCTGCCTCGACCCTGAACACCGGGGAGCTGTTTTTT	CASSLSASTLNTGELFF
TRBV19	-	-	TRBJ2-7	TGTGCCAGTAGTATAGGAACTGGAGGTCCCTACGAGCAGTACTTC	CASSIGTGGPYEQYF
TRBV24-1	-	-	TRBJ2-1	TGTGCCACCAGTGAGGCAGGGTCCAGCTCCTACAATGAGCAGTTCTTC	CATSEAGSSSYNEQFF
TRBV10-3	-	once	TRBJ1-1	TGTGCCATCAGTGAAGACGTCACTGAAGCTTTCTTT	CAISEDVTEAFF
TRBV2	TRBD1	-	TRBJ1-2	TGTGCCAGCAGTGATGACAGGGCGCCGAACTATGGCTACACCTTC	CASSDDRAPNYGYTF
TRBV18	TRBD1	-	TRBJ1-4	TGTGCCAGCTCTCCGGACAGGGGAATTGAAAAACTGTTTTTT	CASSPDRGIEKLFF
TRBV3-1/TRBV3-2	-	-	TRBJ1-6	TGTGCCAGCAGCCAGACCCTTACAGGGAGCTCCTATAATTCACCCCTCCACTTT	CASSQTLTGSSYNSPLHF
TRBV27	-	-	TRBJ2-5	TGTGCCAGCAGTTTCACCGGGCGTGAGACCCAGTACTTC	CASSFTGRETQYF
TRBV19	TRBD1	-	TRBJ2-7	TGTGCCAGTAGTTCGACAGGGAGCTCCTACGAGCAGTACTTC	CASSSTGSSYEQYF
TRBV20-1	-	-	TRBJ2-4	TGCAGTGCTAGAGGGGGCATTCAGTACTTC	CSARGGIQYF
TRBV6-6	-	few	TRBJ1-1	TGTGCCAGCAGACTCGATCCGACAGCGAACACTGAAGCTTTCTTT	CASRLDPTANTEAFF
TRBV27	-	-	TRBJ1-4	TGTGCCAGCAGTTTAGCGGCAACTAATGAAAAACTGTTTTTT	CASSLAATNEKLFF